These T cell receptor beta chains were read from a single sample in a study of cytomegalovirus exposure and HLA in healthy donors. The protocol was immunoSEQ multiplex PCR, while the TCRdb copy is restricted to in-frame clones and leaves out a portion. This sample carries about 67,000 clones, approximately 90% of them seen once, and the ten largest clones take 9% to 14%. The sequenced sample was PBMCs. Source of these receptors: a woman aged 25 to 45 in good health and CMV-seropositive. CDR3s include the opening cysteine and the closing phenylalanine or tryptophan. Fields, in order: V gene, D gene, clone size, J gene, CDR3 DNA, CDR3 protein. The D gene is left open where the match is weak. Only part of the rows carry a size: once, few, many, or a class if the clone is expanded.

TRBV9,.,.,TRBJ1-1,TGTGCCAGCAGTGGGGGGGGACACACTGAAGCTTTCTTT,CASSGGGHTEAFF
TRBV5-8,.,.,TRBJ1-1,TGTGCCAGCAGCCCCACACAGGGAATACGGACTGAAGCTTTCTTT,CASSPTQGIRTEAFF
TRBV7-3,TRBD2,.,TRBJ2-7,TGTGCCAGCAGCTTTAGCGGGAACGAGCAGTACTTC,CASSFSGNEQYF
TRBV4-1,.,.,TRBJ1-5,TGCGCCAGCAGCCTAGACGGTTTAGGCAATCAGCCCCAGCATTTT,CASSLDGLGNQPQHF
TRBV2,TRBD2,.,TRBJ2-4,TGTGCCAGCAGTAGCCCGGGAGGTAGGGGCGGAGCCAAAAACATTCAGTACTTC,CASSSPGGRGGAKNIQYF
TRBV6-1,.,.,TRBJ2-1,TGTGCCAGCAGTGAAGCTACTAGCAGCTACAATGAGCAGTTCTTC,CASSEATSSYNEQFF
TRBV7-8,TRBD1,.,TRBJ2-4,TGTGCCAGCAGTCGTGACAGGGGGAAAAACATTCAGTACTTC,CASSRDRGKNIQYF
TRBV28,.,once,TRBJ1-1,TGTGCCAGCAGTTTATATCTACTTGAAGCTTTCTTT,CASSLYLLEAFF
TRBV4-2,.,.,TRBJ2-1,TGTGCCAGCAGCCAAGAGGAGCGGAGCAATGAGCAGTTCTTC,CASSQEERSNEQFF
TRBV10-3,TRBD1,.,TRBJ1-2,TGTGCCACACAGGGGGTTAACTATGGCTACACCTTC,CATQGVNYGYTF
TRBV29-1,TRBD1,.,TRBJ1-1,TGCAGCGTCGGAGGGGGGGACAGGGCCAACACTGAAGCTTTCTTT,CSVGGGDRANTEAFF
TRBV4-1,.,.,TRBJ2-7,TGCGCCAGCAGCCAAGCCGGGACTCCCTCCTACGAGCAGTACTTC,CASSQAGTPSYEQYF
TRBV30,.,once,TRBJ1-2,TGTGCCTGGAGTGTCCCAGGGGGCTACACCTTC,CAWSVPGGYTF
TRBV5-6,.,.,TRBJ1-2,TGTGCCAGCAGCTTGAGTACAGGGAATGGCTACACCTTC,CASSLSTGNGYTF
TRBV18,TRBD1,.,TRBJ2-5,TGTGCCAGCGCTCTACAGGGGAAGGAGACCCAGTACTTC,CASALQGKETQYF
TRBV4-2,TRBD1,.,TRBJ1-5,TGTGCCAGCAGCCAAGACTCAGGGGGACGACATCAGCCCCAGCATTTT,CASSQDSGGRHQPQHF
TRBV11-2,TRBD1,.,TRBJ2-4,TGTGCCAGCAGCTTAGTTTCCCAGACAGGGATTAAAAACATTCAGTACTTC,CASSLVSQTGIKNIQYF
TRBV5-4,.,.,TRBJ1-1,TGTGCCAGCAGCTTAGACAACATGAACACTGAAGCTTTCTTT,CASSLDNMNTEAFF
TRBV4-1,.,.,TRBJ2-1,TGCGCCAGCAGCCAACCCGGACTGAACAATGAGCAGTTCTTC,CASSQPGLNNEQFF
TRBV5-6,.,.,TRBJ2-1,TGTGCCAGCAGCTTTAGACAGGTCCGCTCCTACAATGAGCAGTTCTTC,CASSFRQVRSYNEQFF
TRBV27,TRBD1,.,TRBJ2-7,TGTGCCAGCAGTTCCTCCGAACAGGGGGCATTCAACGAGCAGTACTTC,CASSSSEQGAFNEQYF
TRBV4-1,TRBD2,.,TRBJ2-7,TGCGCCAGCAGCCAAGGGGTTAGCGGGAGGGCGGGGGAGCAGTACTTC,CASSQGVSGRAGEQYF
TRBV28,TRBD1,.,TRBJ2-7,TGTGCCAGCAGGACAGGGGGCATCTACGAGCAGTACTTC,CASRTGGIYEQYF
TRBV7-2,.,.,TRBJ1-1,TGTGCCAGCAGCTTTCGGGCAGGGGTAGGTAAGAACACTGAAGCTTTCTTT,CASSFRAGVGKNTEAFF
TRBV19,.,.,TRBJ2-7,TGTGCCAGTAGTATGACTACGCGCTCCGAGCAGTACTTC,CASSMTTRSEQYF
TRBV28,.,.,TRBJ1-5,TGTGCCAGCAGTGAACTTCTCAATCAGCCCCAGCATTTT,CASSELLNQPQHF
TRBV2,.,.,TRBJ2-7,TGTGCCAGCAGCGTTGCCTACGAGCAGTACTTC,CASSVAYEQYF
TRBV6-1,.,.,TRBJ1-1,TGTGCCAGCAGTGAATATGATGGGAGCGGCCTGGGGAGTGGAGCTTTCTTT,CASSEYDGSGLGSGAFF
TRBV28,.,.,TRBJ2-7,TGTGCCAGCAGTTTACAGCTACAGGACGAGCAGTACTTC,CASSLQLQDEQYF
TRBV7-6,TRBD1,.,TRBJ2-7,TGTGCCAGCAGCTTAGGGACAGGGGATAACGAGCAGTACTTC,CASSLGTGDNEQYF
TRBV2,.,once,TRBJ2-5,TGTGCCAGCAGCTACGGGGAACCCGAGACCCAGTACTTC,CASSYGEPETQYF
TRBV10-3,TRBD2,.,TRBJ2-1,TGTGCCATCAGCCCTAGCGGAGGCCCACCCAATGAGCAGTTCTTC,CAISPSGGPPNEQFF
TRBV18,TRBD2,.,TRBJ2-1,TGTGCCAGCTCACCTCTAGGACTAGCGGGAGGGAGCTCCTACAATGAGCAGTTCTTC,CASSPLGLAGGSSYNEQFF
TRBV14,.,once,TRBJ1-2,TGTGCCAGCAGCCAGGCCGGAGGCAACTATGGCTACACCTTC,CASSQAGGNYGYTF
TRBV15,.,.,TRBJ1-2,TGTGCCACCAGCAGAGATAACTATGGCTGCACCTTC,CATSRDNYGCTF
TRBV19,TRBD2,.,TRBJ2-7,TGTGCCAGTAGTATCCCGTTAGCGGGATTTGTCGAGCAGTACTTC,CASSIPLAGFVEQYF
TRBV11-2,.,.,TRBJ2-3,TGTGCCAGCAGCTTAGATCGGACAGATACGCAGTATTTT,CASSLDRTDTQYF
TRBV27,TRBD2,.,TRBJ2-7,TGTGCCAGCAGTCTTCGGGAGGGTCACGAGCAGTACTTC,CASSLREGHEQYF
TRBV6-4,TRBD2,.,TRBJ2-7,TGTGCCAGCCCCGTCGGACTAGAAGCCTACGAGCAGTACTTC,CASPVGLEAYEQYF
TRBV7-6,TRBD2,.,TRBJ2-1,TGTGCCAGCAGCCAACCCTCGATAGCGGGAGTAAACAATGAGCAGTTCTTC,CASSQPSIAGVNNEQFF
TRBV6-5,.,.,TRBJ2-7,TGTGCCAGCAGACCCGGGTTCGGCGAGCAGTACTTC,CASRPGFGEQYF
TRBV5-6,TRBD1,few,TRBJ1-1,TGTGCCAGCAGCCAGGGGGCCCGGACTGAAGCTTTCTTT,CASSQGARTEAFF
TRBV2,TRBD2,.,TRBJ2-3,TGTGCCAGCAATCCTAGCGGGAGGACAGATACGCAGTATTTT,CASNPSGRTDTQYF
TRBV9,.,once,TRBJ2-3,TGTGCCAGCAGCGCCTGGGGGCATAGCACAGATACGCAGTATTTT,CASSAWGHSTDTQYF
TRBV27,TRBD2,.,TRBJ2-1,TGTGCCAGCATTAATCTAGCGGGACGGCGCAATGAGCAGTTCTTC,CASINLAGRRNEQFF
TRBV4-1,TRBD1,.,TRBJ2-7,TGCGCCAGCAGCCTCGGGAAATCGGGACAGGGGGCGGGCGAGCAGTACTTC,CASSLGKSGQGAGEQYF
TRBV29-1,TRBD1,once,TRBJ2-2,TGCAGCTACGGGACAGACCCTGGGGAGCTGTTTTTT,CSYGTDPGELFF
TRBV11-1,.,.,TRBJ2-1,TGTGCCAGCAGCCGGGGGGCGGGAACCTACAATGAGCAGTTCTTC,CASSRGAGTYNEQFF